This T cell receptor (beta chain) was captured by sequencing in a study of cytomegalovirus exposure and HLA in healthy donors. Study results and caveats: A later analysis, which compared TCR beta chains of equal frequency, found the HLA-associated ones more clonally expanded. It was in a later analysis that TCR association rates were seen to vary by HLA locus, highest for DRB1 and lowest for HLA-C. Productive rates of about 90% or about 30% were seen for most TCR beta V segments in an earlier analysis. Later on, an analysis tied around 17,000 TCR beta sequences to HLA alleles at 0.05 false discovery rate.

A word on this clone: The antigen is unknown.

PCR used 60 Vbeta primers and 13 Jbeta primers. Generated by immunoSEQ multiplex PCR, the TCRdb table keeps only in-frame clones and is missing some. This sample has about 150,000 clones; roughly 80% occur once, and the top ten carry almost 7%. The CDR3 extends over 14 amino acids. The V gene lost 6 bases and the J gene lost 6 bases, with 21 bases spanning the gap. In germline, CDR1 is SQVTM, CDR2 ANQGSEA. Material: PBMCs. The TCR was taken from a man aged 25-40 years in good health and CMV-seropositive. This chain joins TRBV29-1 and TRBJ2-7, with TRBD2 as a possible D gene (6 bases). CDR3 loop: CSVYHSGGMGEQYF. The CDR3 nucleotides are TGCAGCGTCTACCATTCGGGCGGGATGGGCGAGCAGTACTTC.